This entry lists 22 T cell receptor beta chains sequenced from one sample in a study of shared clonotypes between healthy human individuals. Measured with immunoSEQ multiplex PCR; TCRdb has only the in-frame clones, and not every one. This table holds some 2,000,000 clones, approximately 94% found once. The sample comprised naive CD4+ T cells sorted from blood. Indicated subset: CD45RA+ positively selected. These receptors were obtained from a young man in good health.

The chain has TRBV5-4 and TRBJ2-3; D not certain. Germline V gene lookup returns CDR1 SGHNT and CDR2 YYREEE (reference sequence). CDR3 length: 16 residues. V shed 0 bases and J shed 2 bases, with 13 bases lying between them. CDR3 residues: CASSLGSIRNTDTQYF. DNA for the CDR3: TGTGCCAGCAGCTTGGGGTCGATCCGGAACACAGATACGCAGTATTTT.

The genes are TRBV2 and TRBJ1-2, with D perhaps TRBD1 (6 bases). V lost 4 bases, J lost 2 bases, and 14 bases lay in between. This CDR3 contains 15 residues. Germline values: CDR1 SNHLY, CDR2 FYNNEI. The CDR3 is CASSGQRGGNYGYTF. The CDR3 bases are TGTGCCAGCAGTGGACAGAGGGGGGGAAACTATGGCTACACCTTC.

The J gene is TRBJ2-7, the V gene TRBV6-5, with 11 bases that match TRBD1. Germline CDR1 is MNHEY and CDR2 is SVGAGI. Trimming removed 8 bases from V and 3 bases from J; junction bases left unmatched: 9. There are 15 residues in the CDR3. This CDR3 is CASRQSGTGGYEQYF. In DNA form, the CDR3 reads TGTGCCAGCCGACAATCCGGGACAGGGGGCTACGAGCAGTACTTC.

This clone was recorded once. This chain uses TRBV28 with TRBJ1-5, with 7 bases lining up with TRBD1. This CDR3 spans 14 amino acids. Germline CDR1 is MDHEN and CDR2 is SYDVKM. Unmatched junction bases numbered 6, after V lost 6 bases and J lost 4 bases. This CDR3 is CASRIDRVNQPQHF. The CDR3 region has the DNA TGTGCCAGCAGGATCGACAGGGTAAATCAGCCCCAGCATTTT.

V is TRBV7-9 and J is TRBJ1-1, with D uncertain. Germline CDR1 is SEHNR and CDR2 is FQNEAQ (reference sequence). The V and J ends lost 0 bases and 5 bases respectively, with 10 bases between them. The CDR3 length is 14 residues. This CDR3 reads CASSLAPVETEAFF. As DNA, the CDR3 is TGTGCCAGCAGCTTAGCCCCAGTAGAGACTGAAGCTTTCTTT. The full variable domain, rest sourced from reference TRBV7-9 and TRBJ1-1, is DTGVSQNPRHKITKRGQNVTFRCDPISEHNRLYWYRQTLGQGPEFLTYFQNEAQLEKSRLLSDRFSAERPKGSFSTLEIQRTEQGDSAMYLCASSLAPVETEAFFGQGTRLTVV.

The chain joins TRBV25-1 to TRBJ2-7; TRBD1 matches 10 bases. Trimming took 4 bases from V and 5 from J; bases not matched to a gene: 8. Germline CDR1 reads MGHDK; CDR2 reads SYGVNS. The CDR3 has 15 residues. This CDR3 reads CASSGYGTGVHEQYF. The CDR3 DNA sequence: TGTGCCAGCAGTGGCTACGGGACAGGGGTCCACGAGCAGTACTTC.

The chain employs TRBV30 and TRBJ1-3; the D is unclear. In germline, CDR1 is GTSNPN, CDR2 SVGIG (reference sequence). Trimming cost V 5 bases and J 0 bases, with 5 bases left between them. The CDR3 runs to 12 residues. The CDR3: CAWQLSGNTIYF. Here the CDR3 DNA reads TGTGCCTGGCAGCTCTCTGGAAACACCATATATTTT.

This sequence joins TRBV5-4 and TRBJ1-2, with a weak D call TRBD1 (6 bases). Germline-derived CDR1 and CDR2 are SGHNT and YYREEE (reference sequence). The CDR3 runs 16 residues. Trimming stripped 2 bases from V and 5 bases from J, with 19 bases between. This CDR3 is CASSLFRGTGTYGYTF. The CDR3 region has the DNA TGTGCCAGCAGCTTATTTCGTGGTACCGGGACATATGGCTACACCTTC. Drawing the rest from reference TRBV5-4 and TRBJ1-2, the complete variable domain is ETGVTQSPTHLIKTRGQQVTLRCSSQSGHNTVSWYQQALGQGPQFIFQYYREEENGRGNFPPRFSGLQFPNYSSELNVNALELDDSALYLCASSLFRGTGTYGYTFGSGTRLTVV.

CDR3: CAWSAHRGGTEAFF. CDR3 sequence (DNA): TGTGCCTGGAGTGCCCACAGGGGGGGAACTGAAGCTTTCTTT. The chain combines TRBV30 with TRBJ1-1; 8 nucleotides line up with TRBD1. The CDR3 sequence is 14 residues long. Losses at the gene ends were 1 base for V and 5 bases for J; bases not matched to a gene: 6. Germline CDR1 is GTSNPN and CDR2 is SVGIG (reference sequence).

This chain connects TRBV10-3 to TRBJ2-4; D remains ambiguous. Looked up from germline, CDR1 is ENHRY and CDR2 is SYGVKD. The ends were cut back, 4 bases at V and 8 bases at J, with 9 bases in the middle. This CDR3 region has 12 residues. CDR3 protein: CAISALGYIQYF. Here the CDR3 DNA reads TGTGCCATCAGTGCCTTGGGGTACATTCAGTACTTC.

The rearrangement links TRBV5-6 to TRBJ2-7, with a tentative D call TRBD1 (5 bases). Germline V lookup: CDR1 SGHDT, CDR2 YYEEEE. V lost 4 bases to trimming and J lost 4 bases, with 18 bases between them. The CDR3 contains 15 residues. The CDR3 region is CASSPRIRAWYEQYF. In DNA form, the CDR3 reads TGTGCCAGCAGCCCTCGTATCAGGGCCTGGTACGAGCAGTACTTC.

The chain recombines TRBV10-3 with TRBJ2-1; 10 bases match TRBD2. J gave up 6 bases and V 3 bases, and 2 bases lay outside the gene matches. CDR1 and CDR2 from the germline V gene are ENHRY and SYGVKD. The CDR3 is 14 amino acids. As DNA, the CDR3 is TGTGCCATCAGTGATCGGACTAGCGGCAATGAGCAGTTCTTC. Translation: CAISDRTSGNEQFF.

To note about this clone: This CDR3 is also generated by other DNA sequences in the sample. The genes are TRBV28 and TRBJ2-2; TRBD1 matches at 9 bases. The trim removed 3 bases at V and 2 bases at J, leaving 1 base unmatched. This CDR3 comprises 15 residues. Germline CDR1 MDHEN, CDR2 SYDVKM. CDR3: CASSLGQGNTGELFF. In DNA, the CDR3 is TGTGCCAGCAGTTTGGGACAGGGAAACACCGGGGAGCTGTTTTTT.

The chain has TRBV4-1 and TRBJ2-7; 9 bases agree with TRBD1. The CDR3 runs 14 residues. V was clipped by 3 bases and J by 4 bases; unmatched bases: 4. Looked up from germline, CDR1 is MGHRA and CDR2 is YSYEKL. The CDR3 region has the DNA TGCGCCAGCAGCCAGGTCGACAGGGGGTACGAGCAGTACTTC. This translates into CASSQVDRGYEQYF.

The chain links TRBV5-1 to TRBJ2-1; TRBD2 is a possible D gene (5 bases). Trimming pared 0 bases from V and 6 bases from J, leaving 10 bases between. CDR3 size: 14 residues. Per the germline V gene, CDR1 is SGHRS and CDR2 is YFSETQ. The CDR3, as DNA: TGCGCCAGCAGCTTGGAGGACTTAGGCAATGAGCAGTTCTTC. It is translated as CASSLEDLGNEQFF.

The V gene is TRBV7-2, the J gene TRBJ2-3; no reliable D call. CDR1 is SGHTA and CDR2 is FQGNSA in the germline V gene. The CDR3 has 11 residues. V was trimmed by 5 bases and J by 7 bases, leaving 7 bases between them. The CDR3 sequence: CASSPLNTQYF. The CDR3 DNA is TGTGCCAGCAGCCCCCTGAATACGCAGTATTTT.

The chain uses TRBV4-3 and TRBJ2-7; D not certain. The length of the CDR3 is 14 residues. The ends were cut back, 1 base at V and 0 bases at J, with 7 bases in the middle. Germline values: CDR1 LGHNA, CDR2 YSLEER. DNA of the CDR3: TGCGCCAGCAGCCAAGTGGCGGCCTCCTACGAGCAGTACTTC. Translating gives CASSQVAASYEQYF.

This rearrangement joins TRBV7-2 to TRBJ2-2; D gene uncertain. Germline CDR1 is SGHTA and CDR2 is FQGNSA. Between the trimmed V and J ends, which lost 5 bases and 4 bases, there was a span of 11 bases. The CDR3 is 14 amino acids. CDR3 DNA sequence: TGTGCCAGCAGCCCAAGAATCGCCACCGGGGAGCTGTTTTTT. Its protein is CASSPRIATGELFF.

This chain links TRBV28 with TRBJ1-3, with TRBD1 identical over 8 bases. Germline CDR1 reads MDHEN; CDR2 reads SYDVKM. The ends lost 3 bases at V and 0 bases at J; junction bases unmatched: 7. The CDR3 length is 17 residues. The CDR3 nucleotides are TGTGCCAGCAGTTTGGACAGGGTTTGGACCTCTGGAAACACCATATATTTT. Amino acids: CASSLDRVWTSGNTIYF. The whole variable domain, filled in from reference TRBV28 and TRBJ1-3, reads DVKVTQSSRYLVKRTGEKVFLECVQDMDHENMFWYRQDPGLGLRLIYFSYDVKMKEKGDIPEGYSVSREKKERFSLILESASTNQTSMYLCASSLDRVWTSGNTIYFGEGSWLTVV.

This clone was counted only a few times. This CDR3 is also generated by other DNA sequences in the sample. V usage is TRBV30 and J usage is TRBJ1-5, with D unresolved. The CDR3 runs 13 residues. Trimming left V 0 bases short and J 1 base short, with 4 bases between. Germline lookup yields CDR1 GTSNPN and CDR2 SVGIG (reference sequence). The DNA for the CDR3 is TGTGCCTGGAGTGTCCAGAGCAATCAGCCCCAGCATTTT. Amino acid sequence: CAWSVQSNQPQHF.

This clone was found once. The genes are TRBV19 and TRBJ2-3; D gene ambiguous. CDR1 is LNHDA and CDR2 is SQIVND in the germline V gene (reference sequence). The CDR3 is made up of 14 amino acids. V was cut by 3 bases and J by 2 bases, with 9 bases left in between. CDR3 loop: CASSIGSFTDTQYF. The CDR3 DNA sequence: TGTGCCAGTAGTATTGGCAGTTTCACAGATACGCAGTATTTT.

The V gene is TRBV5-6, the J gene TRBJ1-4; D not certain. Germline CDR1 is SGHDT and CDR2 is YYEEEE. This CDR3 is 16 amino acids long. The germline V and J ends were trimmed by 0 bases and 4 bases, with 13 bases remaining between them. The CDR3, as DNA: TGTGCCAGCAGCTTGGGGCCCTGGGAGGTTAATGAAAAACTGTTTTTT. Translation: CASSLGPWEVNEKLFF.